The entry that follows covers one T cell receptor (beta chain) sequence. Its antigen is as yet unknown. These data belong to a study of T cell responses to AZD1222 COVID-19 vaccine. Study-wide findings and caveats: Vaccine-associated CD4 TCRs ranged over spike, dominating at 160-218 and 743-854. A mostly white British donor set with more females was recruited, and clonal diversity was possibly underestimated. Only a handful of AZD1222 recipients tested seropositive at baseline.

Here immunoSEQ multiplex PCR was the method, and the copy in TCRdb shows in-frame clones only, minus some. This sample has some 67,000 clones, with about 80% found just once. Germline CDR1 reads SGHAT; CDR2 reads FQNNGV. The length of the CDR3 is 18 residues. V shed 0 bases, J shed 0 bases, and the junction held 8 bases outside the gene matches. The sequence derives from an adult who received the AZD1222 COVID-19 vaccine. The sequenced sample was peripheral blood, obtained 28 days after the second AZD1222 dose. The rearrangement joins TRBV11-2 to TRBJ1-1; 9 positions match TRBD1. CDR3 sequence: CASSLDSPGTGLNTEAFF. CDR3 sequence (DNA): TGTGCCAGCAGCTTAGATAGTCCCGGGACAGGGTTGAACACTGAAGCTTTCTTT.